The 6 T cell receptor beta chains below were found in one sample sequenced in a study of T cell clones after liver transplantation. Sequenced by immunoSEQ multiplex PCR; TCRdb stores in-frame clones only, minus some. Of roughly 73,000 clones in the sample, 80% are singletons; the top ten hold 0.6%. The source material was CD4+ T cells from blood, sampled before liver transplant. These receptors came from a human donor who received a liver transplant.

This clone was found a few times. The V and J genes are TRBV5-4 and TRBJ2-3; D is uncertain. The CDR3 sequence is 11 residues long. Trimming shortened V by 4 bases and J by 10 bases, and 10 bases separated the two germline ends. Germline values: CDR1 SGHNT, CDR2 YYREEE (reference sequence). This CDR3 reads CASSDNEAQYF. The CDR3 coding sequence is TGTGCCAGCAGCGATAACGAGGCGCAGTATTTT. Together with reference TRBV5-4 and TRBJ2-3, the CDR3 gives the full variable domain: ETGVTQSPTHLIKTRGQQVTLRCSSQSGHNTVSWYQQALGQGPQFIFQYYREEENGRGNFPPRFSGLQFPNYSSELNVNALELDDSALYLCASSDNEAQYFGPGTRLTVL.

This clone came up a few times. The V gene is TRBV28, the J gene TRBJ2-5; D is perhaps TRBD1 (5 bases). Germline values: CDR1 MDHEN, CDR2 SYDVKM. The CDR3 runs 13 residues. Between the trimmed V and J ends, which lost 8 bases and 7 bases, there was a span of 17 bases. The CDR3 protein is CASAPRAQGTQYF. Here the CDR3 DNA reads TGTGCCAGCGCCCCCCGAGCCCAGGGGACCCAGTACTTC.

This chain uses TRBV2 with TRBJ1-4; 7 nucleotides match TRBD1. Germline loops: CDR1 SNHLY, CDR2 FYNNEI. This CDR3 has 14 amino acids. The V and J ends lost 3 bases and 7 bases, in that order; junction bases with no gene match: 5. CDR3 DNA sequence: TGTGCCAGCAGTGACTACAGGGGAGGTGAAAAACTGTTTTTT. Translated: CASSDYRGGEKLFF.

This sequence joins TRBV7-9 and TRBJ2-1; 7 nucleotides align to TRBD1. Germline trimming cut 5 bases from V and 7 bases from J; bases unmatched to any gene: 8. CDR1 is SEHNR and CDR2 is FQNEAQ in the germline V gene (reference sequence). The CDR3 length is 14 residues. The CDR3: CASSVVGGGNEQFF. The CDR3 region has the DNA TGTGCCAGCAGCGTGGTAGGGGGCGGGAATGAGCAGTTCTTC.

The genes are TRBV29-1 and TRBJ2-5; TRBD2 is a possible D gene (6 bases). CDR3 size: 12 residues. Trimming removed 7 bases from V and 3 bases from J, with 12 bases in between. CDR1 is SQVTM and CDR2 is ANQGSEA in the germline V gene. The CDR3 sequence is CSGSGTEETQYF. The CDR3, as DNA: TGCAGCGGCTCCGGGACTGAAGAGACCCAGTACTTC.

The chain recombines TRBV15 with TRBJ2-1; D is possibly TRBD2 (6 bases). There are 17 residues in the CDR3. Germline V gene sequence: CDR1 LNHNV, CDR2 YYDKDF (reference sequence). Trimming pared 0 bases from V and 8 bases from J, leaving 20 bases between. CDR3 sequence (DNA): TGTGCCACCAGCAGAGATGGGGGACTCGGATATAACGATGAGCAGTTCTTC. Its translation is CATSRDGGLGYNDEQFF. The variable domain in full, with the rest retrieved from reference TRBV15 and TRBJ2-1, is DAMVIQNPRYQVTQFGKPVTLSCSQTLNHNVMYWYQQKSSQAPKLLFHYYDKDFNNEADTPDNFQSRRPNTSFCFLDIRSPGLGDTAMYLCATSRDGGLGYNDEQFFGPGTRLTVL.